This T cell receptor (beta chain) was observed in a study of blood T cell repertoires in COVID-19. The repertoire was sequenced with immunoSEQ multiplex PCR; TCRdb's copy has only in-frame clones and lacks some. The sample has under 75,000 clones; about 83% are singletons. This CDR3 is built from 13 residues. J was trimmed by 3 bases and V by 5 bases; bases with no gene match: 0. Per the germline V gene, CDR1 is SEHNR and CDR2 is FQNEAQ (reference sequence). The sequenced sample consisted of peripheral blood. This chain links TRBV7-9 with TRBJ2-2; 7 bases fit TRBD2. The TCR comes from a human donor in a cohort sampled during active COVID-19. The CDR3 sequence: CASSGRDTGELFF. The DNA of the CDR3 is TGTGCCAGCAGCGGGAGGGACACCGGGGAGCTGTTTTTT.